The rows below give T cell receptor beta chains drawn from one sample of a study of shared clonotypes between healthy human individuals. Profiled with immunoSEQ multiplex PCR; TCRdb holds only in-frame clones, not every one. In the table there are about 610,000 clones, almost 97% of which are singletons. The sequenced sample consisted of naive CD4+ T cells sorted from blood. All receptors come from a woman between 25 and 40 years old in good health. Each CDR3 is given with its conserved first and last residue. D genes are given only for firm matches.

D gene: NA
J gene: TRBJ1-2
V gene: TRBV28
CDR3 length: 14
CDR3 protein: CASSLNGANYGYTF
CDR3 DNA: TGTGCCAGCAGTTTAAACGGAGCTAACTATGGCTACACCTTC

D gene: TRBD2
J gene: TRBJ2-7
V gene: TRBV6-5
CDR3 length: 14
CDR3 protein: CASRGGLAASEQYF
CDR3 DNA: TGTGCCAGCAGGGGGGGACTAGCGGCCAGCGAGCAGTACTTC

D gene: NA
J gene: TRBJ2-7
V gene: TRBV28
CDR3 length: 15
CDR3 protein: CASRRSALSSYEQYF
CDR3 DNA: TGTGCCAGCAGACGAAGCGCGCTGAGCTCCTACGAGCAGTACTTC

D gene: NA
J gene: TRBJ1-4
V gene: TRBV4-1
CDR3 length: 14
CDR3 protein: CASSPVGVAEKLFF
CDR3 DNA: TGCGCCAGCAGCCCCGTGGGGGTGGCTGAAAAACTGTTTTTT

D gene: NA
J gene: TRBJ1-2
V gene: TRBV30
CDR3 length: 12
CDR3 protein: CAWSMGYYGYTF
CDR3 DNA: TGTGCCTGGAGTATGGGCTACTATGGCTACACCTTC

D gene: NA
J gene: TRBJ2-1
V gene: TRBV25-1
CDR3 length: 11
CDR3 protein: CASRGLDEQFF
CDR3 DNA: TGTGCCAGCCGCGGGCTAGATGAGCAGTTCTTC

D gene: NA
J gene: TRBJ1-1
V gene: TRBV28
CDR3 length: 12
CDR3 protein: CATQDTHTEAFF
CDR3 DNA: TGTGCCACCCAAGACACACACACTGAAGCTTTCTTT

D gene: TRBD2
J gene: TRBJ2-7
V gene: TRBV27
CDR3 length: 14
CDR3 protein: CASSRTSGSYEQYF
CDR3 DNA: TGTGCCAGCAGTCGGACTAGCGGCTCCTACGAGCAGTACTTC

D gene: NA
J gene: TRBJ2-7
V gene: TRBV25-1
CDR3 length: 12
CDR3 protein: CASSALDFEQYF
CDR3 DNA: TGTGCCAGCAGTGCACTGGATTTCGAGCAGTACTTC

D gene: NA
J gene: TRBJ1-2
V gene: TRBV9
CDR3 length: 14
CDR3 protein: CASSVSRQDYGYTF
CDR3 DNA: TGTGCCAGCAGCGTATCCAGACAGGACTATGGCTACACCTTC

D gene: TRBD1
J gene: TRBJ1-2
V gene: TRBV28
CDR3 length: 13
CDR3 protein: CASTLGQVQGYTF
CDR3 DNA: TGTGCCAGCACCCTGGGACAGGTCCAGGGCTACACCTTC